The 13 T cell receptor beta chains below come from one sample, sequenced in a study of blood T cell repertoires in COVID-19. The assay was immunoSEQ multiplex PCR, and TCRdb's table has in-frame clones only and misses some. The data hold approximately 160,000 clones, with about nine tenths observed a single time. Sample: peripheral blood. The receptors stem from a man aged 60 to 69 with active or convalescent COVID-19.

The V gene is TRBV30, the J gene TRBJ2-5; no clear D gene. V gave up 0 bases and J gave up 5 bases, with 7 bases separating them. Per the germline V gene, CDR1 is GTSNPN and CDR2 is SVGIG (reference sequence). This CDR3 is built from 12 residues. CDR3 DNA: TGTGCCTGGAGTGTACTTCGGGAGACCCAGTACTTC. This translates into CAWSVLRETQYF.

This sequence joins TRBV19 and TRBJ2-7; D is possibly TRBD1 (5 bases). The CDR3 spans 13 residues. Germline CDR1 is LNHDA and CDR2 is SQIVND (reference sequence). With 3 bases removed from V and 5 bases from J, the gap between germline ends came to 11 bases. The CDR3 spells CASSMGRGDEQYF. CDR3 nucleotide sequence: TGTGCCAGTAGTATGGGTAGGGGCGACGAGCAGTACTTC.

The CDR3 spells CASSNRGAQETQYF. The CDR3 DNA reads TGTGCCAGCAGTAACAGGGGCGCCCAAGAGACCCAGTACTTC. The V call is TRBV28, the J call TRBJ2-5, with 7 nucleotides matching TRBD1. This CDR3 has 14 amino acids. The V segment lost 5 bases and the J segment 1 base; nucleotides outside the gene matches: 4. Germline CDR1 MDHEN, CDR2 SYDVKM.

CDR3 residues: CASSRYRGLANTEAFF. CDR3 sequence (DNA): TGTGCCAGCTCACGGTACAGGGGGCTGGCGAACACTGAAGCTTTCTTT. The chain employs TRBV18 and TRBJ1-1, with 9 positions matching TRBD1. CDR3 length equals 16 residues. The germline V gene encodes CDR1 KGHSH and CDR2 LQKENI. V dropped 4 bases and J dropped 1; count of bases not matched to a gene: 7. The complete variable domain, with remaining parts taken from reference TRBV18 and TRBJ1-1, reads NAGVMQNPRHLVRRRGQEARLRCSPMKGHSHVYWYRQLPEEGLKFMVYLQKENIIDESGMPKERFSAEFPKEGPSILRIQQVVRGDSAAYFCASSRYRGLANTEAFFGQGTRLTVV.

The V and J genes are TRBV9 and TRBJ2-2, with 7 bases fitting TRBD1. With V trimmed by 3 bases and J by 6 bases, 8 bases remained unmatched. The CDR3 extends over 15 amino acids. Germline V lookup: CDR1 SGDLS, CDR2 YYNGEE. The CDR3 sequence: CASSAGQPGAGELFF. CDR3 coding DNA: TGTGCCAGCAGCGCGGGACAGCCAGGCGCCGGGGAGCTGTTTTTT. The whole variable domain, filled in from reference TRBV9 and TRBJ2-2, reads DSGVTQTPKHLITATGQRVTLRCSPRSGDLSVYWYQQSLDQGLQFLIQYYNGEERAKGNILERFSAQQFPDLHSELNLSSLELGDSALYFCASSAGQPGAGELFFGEGSRLTVL.

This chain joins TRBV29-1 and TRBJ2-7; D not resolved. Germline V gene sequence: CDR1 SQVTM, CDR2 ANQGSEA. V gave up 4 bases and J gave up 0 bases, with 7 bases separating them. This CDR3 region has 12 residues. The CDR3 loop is CSVVSYSYEQYF. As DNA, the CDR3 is TGCAGCGTTGTAAGCTACTCCTACGAGCAGTACTTC.

The CDR3 reads CASSFSGQSTDTQYF. The CDR3 region has the DNA TGTGCCAGCAGTTTTAGTGGACAGAGCACAGATACGCAGTATTTT. The chain uses TRBV27 and TRBJ2-3, with a weak D call TRBD1 (6 bases). The germline V and J ends were trimmed by 3 bases and 0 bases, with 10 bases remaining between them. The CDR3 sequence is 15 residues long. Germline values: CDR1 MNHEY, CDR2 SMNVEV (reference sequence).

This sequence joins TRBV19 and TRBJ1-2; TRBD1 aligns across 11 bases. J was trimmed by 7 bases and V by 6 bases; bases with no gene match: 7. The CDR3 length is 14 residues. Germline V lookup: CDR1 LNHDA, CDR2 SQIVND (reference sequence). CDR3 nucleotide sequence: TGTGCCAGTAGCCCCGGACAGGGGGCCTTTGGCTACACCTTC. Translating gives CASSPGQGAFGYTF.

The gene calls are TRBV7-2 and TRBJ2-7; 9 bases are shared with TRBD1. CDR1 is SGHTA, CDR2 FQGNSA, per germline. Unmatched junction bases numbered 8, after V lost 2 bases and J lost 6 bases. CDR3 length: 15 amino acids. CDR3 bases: TGTGCCAGCAGCTTACCGGGACAGGGTTACGTCGAGCAGTACTTC. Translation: CASSLPGQGYVEQYF.

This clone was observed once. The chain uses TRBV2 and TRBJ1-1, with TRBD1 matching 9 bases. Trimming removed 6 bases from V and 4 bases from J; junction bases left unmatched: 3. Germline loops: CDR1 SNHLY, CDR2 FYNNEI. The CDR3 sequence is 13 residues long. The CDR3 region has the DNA TGTGCCAGCAGACAGGGGGCGAGCACTGAAGCTTTCTTT. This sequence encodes CASRQGASTEAFF.

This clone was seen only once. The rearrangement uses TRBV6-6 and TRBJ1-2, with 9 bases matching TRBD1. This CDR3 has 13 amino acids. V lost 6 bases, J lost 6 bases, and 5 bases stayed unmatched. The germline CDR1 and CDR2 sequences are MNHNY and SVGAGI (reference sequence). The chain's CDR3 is CASSLRTGDGYTF. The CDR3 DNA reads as TGTGCCAGCAGCCTACGGACAGGGGATGGCTACACCTTC.

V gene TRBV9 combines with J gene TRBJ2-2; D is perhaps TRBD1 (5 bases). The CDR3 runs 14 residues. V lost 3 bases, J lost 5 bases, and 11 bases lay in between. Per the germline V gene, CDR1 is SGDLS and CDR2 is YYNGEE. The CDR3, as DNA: TGTGCCAGCAGCGCAACCTCAGGGACCGGGGAGCTGTTTTTT. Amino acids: CASSATSGTGELFF.

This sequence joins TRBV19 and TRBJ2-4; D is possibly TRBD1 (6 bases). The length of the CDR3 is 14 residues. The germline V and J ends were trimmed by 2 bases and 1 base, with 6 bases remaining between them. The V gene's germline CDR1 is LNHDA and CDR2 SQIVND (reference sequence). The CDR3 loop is CASSIQGAKNIQYF. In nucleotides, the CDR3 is TGTGCCAGTAGTATACAGGGGGCCAAAAACATTCAGTACTTC.